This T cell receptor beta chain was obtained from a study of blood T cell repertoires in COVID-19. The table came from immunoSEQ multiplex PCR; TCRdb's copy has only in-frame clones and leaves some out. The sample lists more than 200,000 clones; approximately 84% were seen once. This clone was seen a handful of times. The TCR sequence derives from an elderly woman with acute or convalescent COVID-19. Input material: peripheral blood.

DNA of the CDR3: TGTGCCAGCTCACGGAGAACGGGACAGACAAACAGAAACAGCTACAATGAGCAGTTCTTC. This translates into CASSRRTGQTNRNSYNEQFF. V usage is TRBV18 and J usage is TRBJ2-1, with 7 bases that match TRBD1. This CDR3 has 20 amino acids. CDR1 KGHSH and CDR2 LQKENI come from the germline V gene. V shed 4 bases and J 3 bases; nucleotides not matched to a gene: 21.